This is a list of T cell receptor beta chains from one sample in a study of cytomegalovirus exposure and HLA in healthy donors. Sequencing was performed with immunoSEQ multiplex PCR; in TCRdb, only in-frame clones are kept and a portion is missing. The sample has 130,000 or so clones, around three quarters seen once; the top ten hold 5.3%. The sequencing input was PBMCs. The receptors originated from a man aged 25-45 years in good health and CMV-seronegative. The CDR3 runs from the conserved cysteine through the conserved F or W. The D gene is left open where the match is weak. Clone size appears in some rows only: once, few, many, or a class for an expanded clone.

>TRBD1|TRBV4-2|TRBJ1-3|.
TGTGCCAGCAGCCAGAATACGGACAGGGGGTCTGGAAACACCATATATTTT
CASSQNTDRGSGNTIYF
>TRBD2|TRBV6-5|TRBJ2-3|.
TGTGCCAGCAGTCGACTAGCGGGAGGGTCTGATACGCAGTATTTT
CASSRLAGGSDTQYF
>.|TRBV2|TRBJ2-5|.
TGTGCCAGCAGTGGTAACGGACAACAAGAGACCCAGTACTTC
CASSGNGQQETQYF
>.|TRBV6-1|TRBJ2-7|once
TGTGCCAGCCACACTCCCCGAGGCGCCTACGAGCAGTACTTC
CASHTPRGAYEQYF
>.|TRBV11-2|TRBJ1-1|.
TGTGCCAGCAGCCTACAGGCCGGCGAAGCTTTCTTT
CASSLQAGEAFF
>TRBD2|TRBV4-3|TRBJ2-7|once
TGCGCCAGCAGCCAAAGGACTAGCGGGGCCTACGAGCAGTACTTC
CASSQRTSGAYEQYF
>TRBD1|TRBV6-1|TRBJ1-5|.
TGTGCCAGCAGGGGGACAGTTAGCAATCAGCCCCAGCATTTT
CASRGTVSNQPQHF
>.|TRBV29-1|TRBJ2-1|.
TGCAGCGTAAGGAGGCTCCTCGGCAATGAGCAGTTCTTC
CSVRRLLGNEQFF
>.|TRBV11-3|TRBJ2-1|.
TGTGCCAGCAGCTTAGATCGTGAGCAGTTCTTC
CASSLDREQFF
>TRBD2|TRBV5-4|TRBJ2-5|.
TGTGCCAGCGAATCTAGCGGGAGGGGAGAGACCCAGTACTTC
CASESSGRGETQYF
>.|TRBV2|TRBJ1-1|few
TGTGCCAGCAGTTTTCACGGTGGGGGCAGTACTGAAGCTTTCTTT
CASSFHGGGSTEAFF
>.|TRBV27|TRBJ2-7|.
TGTGCCAGCAGTTTAGGAGTAGGGGTTGGGGAGCAGTACTTC
CASSLGVGVGEQYF
>TRBD1|TRBV2|TRBJ1-6|.
TGTGCCACCACAGGACAGGTCGGCAATTCACCCCTCCACTTT
CATTGQVGNSPLHF
>TRBD2|TRBV10-3|TRBJ2-5|.
TGTGCCATCAGTGACCCCTCAACGGGGGGTCGAGAGACCCAGTACTTC
CAISDPSTGGRETQYF
>.|TRBV28|TRBJ1-4|.
TGTGCCAGTACGGGTGGGTCGTATCATGAAAAACTGTTTTTT
CASTGGSYHEKLFF
>.|TRBV9|TRBJ1-1|.
TGTGCCAGCAGCCCCCGAAGAGGCGGGGGGAACACTGAAGCTTTCTTT
CASSPRRGGGNTEAFF
>.|TRBV5-1|TRBJ2-1|.
TGCGCCAGCAGGGAGGGTAATGAGCAGTTCTTC
CASREGNEQFF
>.|TRBV9|TRBJ2-2|.
TGTGCCAGCGGAGCGGGTCAGGGCACCGGGGAGCTGTTTTTT
CASGAGQGTGELFF
>.|TRBV7-9|TRBJ1-2|few
TGTGCCACGAGGCCCGCTAACTATGGCTACACCTTC
CATRPANYGYTF
>.|TRBV2|TRBJ2-7|.
TGTGCCAGCAGGGGGGCCGAAGGGTCCCTCGAGCAGTACTTC
CASRGAEGSLEQYF
>TRBD2|TRBV7-9|TRBJ2-3|.
TGTGCCAGCAGCCTAGCGGGAGTCTCAGATACGCAGTATTTT
CASSLAGVSDTQYF
>.|TRBV18|TRBJ1-1|many
TGTGCCAGCTCAGGGCAGGCCAACACTGAAGCTTTCTTT
CASSGQANTEAFF
>TRBD2|TRBV5-1|TRBJ2-5|once
TGCGCCAGCAGCAGGATAACTAGCGGGGGCGAGACCCAGTACTTC
CASSRITSGGETQYF
>.|TRBV7-2|TRBJ1-4|.
TGTGCCAGCAGACCCATGTCCGGTGAAAAACTGTTTTTT
CASRPMSGEKLFF